This T cell receptor beta chain originates from a study of Ad26.COV2.S vaccination and SARS-CoV-2 variants. Study context: Within the COV1001 Ad26.COV2.S trial arm, the donor was enrolled. Donor got 5x10^10 or 1x10^11 viral particles of Ad26.COV2.S. Findings and caveats of the study: In TCR breadth and depth analyses, total T cell responses may have been underestimated.

The treatment: over 15 received Ad26.COV2.S at low or high dose, single or two shots; about five received placebo; per-sample allocation not given. Day 63 following the first vaccine or placebo injection was when the samples were taken. Only in-frame clones appear in the TCRdb table, and some are missing; sequencing was by immunoSEQ multiplex PCR. The sample consists of a few hundred thousand clones, roughly 90% of them appearing once. Points on this clone: No antigen is known for it.

The V and J ends lost 4 bases and 4 bases respectively, with 12 bases between them. The germline V gene encodes CDR1 LNHDA and CDR2 SQIVND (reference sequence). The length of the CDR3 is 14 residues. The sequencing used peripheral blood, collected in a trial of Ad26.COV2.S vaccine versus placebo. This receptor was taken from a person aged 18-65 years who received the Ad26.COV2.S COVID-19 vaccine or a placebo. V is TRBV19 and J is TRBJ2-3; D remains unclear. Here the CDR3 reads CASSKFPGADTQYF. The CDR3 DNA reads as TGTGCCAGTAGTAAATTTCCTGGGGCAGATACGCAGTATTTT.